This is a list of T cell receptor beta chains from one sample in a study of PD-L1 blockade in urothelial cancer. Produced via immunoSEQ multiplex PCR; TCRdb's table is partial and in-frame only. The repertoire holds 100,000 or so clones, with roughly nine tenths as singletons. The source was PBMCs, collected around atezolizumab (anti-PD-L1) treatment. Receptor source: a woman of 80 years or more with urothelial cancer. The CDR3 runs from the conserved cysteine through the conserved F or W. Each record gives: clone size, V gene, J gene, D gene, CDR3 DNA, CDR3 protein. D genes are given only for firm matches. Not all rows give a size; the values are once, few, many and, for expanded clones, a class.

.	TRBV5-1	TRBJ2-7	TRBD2	TGCGCCAGCAGCTTTCCTAGCGGGCTTCAGAACGAGCAGTACTTC	CASSFPSGLQNEQYF
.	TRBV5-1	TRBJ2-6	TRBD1	TGCGCCAGCAGCTTGGCCGGGACAGCGGCCTCTGGGGCCAACGTCCTGACTTTC	CASSLAGTAASGANVLTF
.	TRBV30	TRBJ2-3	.	TGTGCCTGGAGTGTTGGGAGTCACACAGATACGCAGTATTTT	CAWSVGSHTDTQYF
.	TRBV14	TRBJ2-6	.	TGTGCCAGCAGCCAACTCTCTGGGGCCAACGTCCTGACTTTC	CASSQLSGANVLTF
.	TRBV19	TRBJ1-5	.	TGTGCCAGTAGAGAGGGCCATAGCAATCAGCCCCAGCATTTT	CASREGHSNQPQHF
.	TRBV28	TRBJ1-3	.	TGTGCCAGCAGTCTGGGAGGCACCATATATTTT	CASSLGGTIYF
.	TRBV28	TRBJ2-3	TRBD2	TGTGCCAGCAAGGGCGGGAGAAGCCTGAGTGTTCCGGATACGCAGTATTTT	CASKGGRSLSVPDTQYF
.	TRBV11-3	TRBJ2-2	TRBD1	TGTGCCAGCAGCTCTGCCTTTCCCGGGACAGGGAGGATCGGGGAGCTGTTTTTT	CASSSAFPGTGRIGELFF
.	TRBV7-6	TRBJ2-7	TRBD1	TGTGCCAGCAGCTTCGGTCCCGGGACAGGGGTTGGAGTCGAGCAGTACTTC	CASSFGPGTGVGVEQYF
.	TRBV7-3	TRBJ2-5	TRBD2	TGTGCCAGCAGCACCGGTACTAGCGGCCAAGAGACCCAGTACTTC	CASSTGTSGQETQYF
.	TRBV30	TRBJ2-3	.	TGTGCCTGGAGTACCCCTGGTAGGAGGGATACGCAGTATTTT	CAWSTPGRRDTQYF
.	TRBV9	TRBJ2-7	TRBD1	TGTGCCAGCAGCGTAGGACAGGGACCAAATTACGAGCAGTACTTC	CASSVGQGPNYEQYF
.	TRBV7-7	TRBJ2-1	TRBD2	TGTGCCAGCAGCTTAGGGACTAGCGGGAGCAATGAGCAGTTCTTC	CASSLGTSGSNEQFF
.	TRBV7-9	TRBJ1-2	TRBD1	TGTGCCAGCAGCCCCCTGACAGGGACCCTAGGGTATGGCTACACCTTC	CASSPLTGTLGYGYTF
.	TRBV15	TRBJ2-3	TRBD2	TGTGCCACCAGCCCGACTAGCGGGGGGGAGAGGGCGCAGTATTTT	CATSPTSGGERAQYF
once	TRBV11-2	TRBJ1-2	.	TGTGCCAGCAGCTCATTGGCGGGTAGCTATGGCTACACCTTC	CASSSLAGSYGYTF
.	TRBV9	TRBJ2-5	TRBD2	TGTGCCAGCAGCGTAAGGGCGGGAGGGTTTGGGACTATGGGAGAGACCCAGTACTTC	CASSVRAGGFGTMGETQYF
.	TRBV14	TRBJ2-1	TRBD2	TGTGCCAGCAGCCAAGTTGGGGCTAGCGGGACGTATGAGCAGTTCTTC	CASSQVGASGTYEQFF
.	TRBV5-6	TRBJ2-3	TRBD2	TGTGCCAGCAGCTTGCTTAGCGGGAGATCAGATACGCAGTATTTT	CASSLLSGRSDTQYF
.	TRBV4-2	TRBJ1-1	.	TGTGCCAGCAGCCAAGGCTACGCAGGGGCTGGGCGATTCACTGAAGCTTTCTTT	CASSQGYAGAGRFTEAFF
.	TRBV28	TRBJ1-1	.	TGTGCCAGCAGTTTGCCGGTGAACACTGAAGCTTTCTTT	CASSLPVNTEAFF
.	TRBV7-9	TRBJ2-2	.	TGTGCCAGCAGCTTAGGAGTTGACGGGGAGCTGTTTTTT	CASSLGVDGELFF
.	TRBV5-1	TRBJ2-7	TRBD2	TGCGCCAGCAGCTTGGGACTAGCGGCCTCCTACGAGCAGTACTTC	CASSLGLAASYEQYF
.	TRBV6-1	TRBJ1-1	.	TGTGCCAGCACCCTAGAACAGGGATCTGAAGCTTTCTTT	CASTLEQGSEAFF
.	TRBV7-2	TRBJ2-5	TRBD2	TGTGCCAGCAGCGGAAGCGGGGCCTACCAAGAGACCCAGTACTTC	CASSGSGAYQETQYF